This is a list of T cell receptor beta chains from one sample in a study of blood T cell repertoires in COVID-19. Sequenced by immunoSEQ multiplex PCR; TCRdb stores in-frame clones only, minus some. Of around 250,000 clones listed, around 88% were seen once; the top ten hold over 4%. Sequencing was done on a sample of PBMCs or T cells enriched from blood (not recorded which). The origin of the receptors is a woman aged 25-40 years who had recovered from COVID-19. Both conserved end residues are part of each CDR3. D genes are given only for firm matches.

D gene	V gene	CDR3 protein
TRBD1	TRBV11-2	CASSAGTGGGYTF
-	TRBV27	CASSLDSEETQYF
TRBD1	TRBV3-1/TRBV3-2	CASSQHPGGTNEKLFF
TRBD2	TRBV9	CASSVAPSGSPLYEQYF
-	TRBV11-2	CASSLDIAMNTEAFF
-	TRBV4-1	CASSPGVLGKLFF
-	TRBV2	CASSLRVNTEAFF
TRBD2	TRBV6-2/TRBV6-3	CASSLAGGRYEQYF
TRBD2	TRBV6-2/TRBV6-3	CASSPSGTSGRHEQYF
-	TRBV29-1	CSVEMGAGYGYTF
TRBD1	TRBV28	CASFGTEHYGYTF
-	TRBV20-1	CSANERGWWGTEAFF
-	TRBV6-5	CASRRREGVAAEQYF
-	TRBV18	CASSATDSNTGELFF
-	TRBV7-3	CASSARGGDTEAFF
TRBD2	TRBV5-1	CASSLAQIAGGNEQFF
-	TRBV9	CASSVEGGNQPQHF
TRBD2	TRBV9	CASSPPILAGIYNEQFF
TRBD1	TRBV28	CASSLDREWNSNQPQHF
TRBD1	TRBV3-1/TRBV3-2	CASSQVHRQGGYGYTF
-	TRBV30	CASQDTGELFF
-	TRBV7-9	CASILSGGNYGYTF
-	TRBV7-2	CASNDPRGSNYGYTF
-	TRBV6-6	CATTRERVGNTEAFF
-	TRBV11-2	CASSSLTLRDTTYEQYF
TRBD1	TRBV6-5	CASSYSTGKAFF
TRBD1	TRBV7-2	CASSLGQATNTGELFF
-	TRBV9	CASSVDWTPNTEAFF
TRBD1	TRBV29-1	CSAVTGGNTEAFF
-	TRBV5-4	CASSLEGFPIEAFF
-	TRBV5-1	CASTSKPLAADFNEQFF
TRBD1	TRBV9	CASSVAMATGGASYGYTF
TRBD1	TRBV5-1	CASSLAATGLAEAFF
-	TRBV24-1	CATESNSNQPQHF
TRBD2	TRBV11-2	CASSHGLVDEQFF
-	TRBV4-3	CASSQGVGADSPLHF
TRBD1	TRBV28	CASRPTGTSYEQYF
-	TRBV7-2	CASSPRFNSYEQYF
TRBD1	TRBV5-4	CASSQRGTGNTEAFF
-	TRBV7-8	CASSPFQLTDTQYF
-	TRBV19	CASSLGKGYEQYF
TRBD1	TRBV11-3	CASSRDRGEMATQYF
TRBD1	TRBV2	CASRLGTGGGEQFF
-	TRBV9	CASSRQDFPPYNEQFF
TRBD1	TRBV10-3	CAIRKDRDRGPEAFF